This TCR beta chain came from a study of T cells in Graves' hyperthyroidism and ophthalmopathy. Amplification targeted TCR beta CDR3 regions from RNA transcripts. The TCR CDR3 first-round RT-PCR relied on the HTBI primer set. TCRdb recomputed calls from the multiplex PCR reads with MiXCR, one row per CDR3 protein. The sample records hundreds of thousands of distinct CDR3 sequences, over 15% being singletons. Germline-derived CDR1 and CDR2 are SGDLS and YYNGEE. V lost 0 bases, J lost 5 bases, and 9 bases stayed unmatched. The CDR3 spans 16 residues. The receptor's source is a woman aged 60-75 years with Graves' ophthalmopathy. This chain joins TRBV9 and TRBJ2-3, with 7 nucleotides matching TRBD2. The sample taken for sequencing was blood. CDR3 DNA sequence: TGTGCCAGCAGCGTAGCTCCGGCGGGGGTCCAAGATACGCAGTATTTT. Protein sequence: CASSVAPAGVQDTQYF.